This T cell receptor (beta chain) was profiled in a study of regulatory T cells in long-lasting Graves disease. Study outcomes and limitations: New patients shared 966 public clonotypes, fewer than the 2,500 to 3,500 shared by persistent patients. No thyroid tissue was studied; the work used peripheral blood only. Persistent Graves' patients showed reduced TCR diversity versus newly diagnosed patients.

The germline CDR1 and CDR2 sequences are LNHNV and YYDKDF (reference sequence). The CDR3 length is 15 residues. V lost 4 bases, J lost 1 base, and 11 bases lay in between. As to this clonotype: Its specificity is unknown.

Time point defined: persistent/refractory GD, antithyroid drugs over 5 years with positive TRAb. Preparation of the TCR library used RNA extracted from PBMCs. TCR beta libraries were built with iRepertoire HTBI primers and Arm-PCR of CDR3 regions. TCRdb reprocessed the multiplex PCR reads via MiXCR and lists one record per CDR3 protein. The table includes about 400,000 distinct CDR3 sequences, less than 25% detected once. The gene calls are TRBV15 and TRBJ2-4; D remains unclear. This receptor was taken from a female donor with Graves disease. Sequenced material: peripheral blood mononuclear cells (PBMCs), taken when the disease was refractory, from a patient treated with antithyroid drugs. The CDR3 DNA sequence: TGTGCCACCAGCATAAATCCATCGGCCAAAAACATTCAGTACTTC. Translating gives CATSINPSAKNIQYF.